These 21 T cell receptor beta chains were sequenced from one sample in a study of T cell responses to AZD1222 COVID-19 vaccine. Generated by immunoSEQ multiplex PCR, the TCRdb table keeps only in-frame clones and is missing some. The top ten clones hold roughly 1.1% of a sample with 45,000 or so clones, around 90% of them seen once. Sample: peripheral blood, taken 28 days after the second AZD1222 dose. These receptors all come from an adult who received the AZD1222 COVID-19 vaccine.

This chain joins TRBV6-5 and TRBJ1-2; 9 bases fit TRBD1. Germline assignment: CDR1 MNHEY and CDR2 SVGAGI. The V gene end was trimmed by 5 bases and the J gene end by 4 bases; junction bases not matched to a gene: 8. The CDR3 has 15 amino acids. CDR3 in DNA: TGTGCCAGCAGTAACGACAGGGGGAACGTCTATGGCTACACCTTC. It codes for CASSNDRGNVYGYTF.

This chain uses TRBV6-2 or TRBV6-3 with TRBJ2-2, with 9 bases fitting TRBD2. Looked up from germline, CDR1 is MNHEY and CDR2 is SVGEGT. The CDR3 sequence is 16 residues long. J gave up 4 bases and V 4 bases, and 7 bases lay outside the gene matches. CDR3 sequence (DNA): TGTGCCAGCAGTTCCCTTAGCGGGAGCCCCACCGGGGAGCTGTTTTTT. Residues: CASSSLSGSPTGELFF.

This chain joins TRBV5-6 and TRBJ2-7, with 8 bases lining up with TRBD2. V trimming: 2 bases; J trimming: 6 bases; junction bases outside the gene matches: 10. CDR1 and CDR2 (germline): SGHDT, YYEEEE. The CDR3 is 15 residues long. Written as DNA, the CDR3 is TGTGCCAGCAGCTTTGGGCCCCAGCGGGAGAGCGAGCAGTACTTC. As protein: CASSFGPQRESEQYF.

This chain joins TRBV19 and TRBJ1-5; a weak D match, TRBD1 (6 bases). This CDR3 is built from 14 residues. The germline CDR1 and CDR2 sequences are LNHDA and SQIVND (reference sequence). Trimming shortened V by 6 bases and J by 2 bases, and 11 bases separated the two germline ends. The CDR3: CASSPQGGNQPQHF. The CDR3 DNA reads as TGTGCCAGTAGCCCACAGGGAGGCAATCAGCCCCAGCATTTT.

The J gene is TRBJ1-5, the V gene TRBV2, with D uncertain. V lost 6 bases and J 0 bases, leaving 6 bases between the germline ends. The length of the CDR3 is 13 residues. Germline V gene data show CDR1 as SNHLY and CDR2 as FYNNEI. The CDR3 is CASRGDSNQPQHF. The CDR3 bases are TGTGCCAGCAGGGGAGATAGCAATCAGCCCCAGCATTTT.

This chain joins TRBV11-2 and TRBJ2-1, with unresolved D. The V gene's germline CDR1 is SGHAT and CDR2 FQNNGV. Between the trimmed V and J ends, which lost 1 base and 4 bases, there was a span of 11 bases. This CDR3 is 15 amino acids long. The DNA of the CDR3 is TGTGCCAGCAGCTTAGCAAGGGCAGTTTACAATGAGCAGTTCTTC. Residues: CASSLARAVYNEQFF.

This chain uses TRBV27 with TRBJ2-2; 11 positions agree with TRBD1. This CDR3 is 16 amino acids long. V dropped 5 bases and J dropped 6; count of bases not matched to a gene: 8. Germline V gives CDR1 MNHEY, CDR2 SMNVEV (reference sequence). The CDR3 DNA reads as TGTGCCAGCAGTACAAGGACAGGGGGCAGCCCCGGGGAGCTGTTTTTT. Its protein is CASSTRTGGSPGELFF.

V is TRBV20-1 and J is TRBJ1-6; 7 nucleotides align to TRBD1. Trimming took 3 bases from V and 0 from J; bases not matched to a gene: 2. CDR3 length: 15 residues. Germline CDR1 reads DFQATT; CDR2 reads SNEGSKA (reference sequence). The CDR3 region has the DNA TGCAGTGCTAGTGGGGACAGCTCCTATAATTCACCCCTCCACTTT. Protein sequence: CSASGDSSYNSPLHF.

J is TRBJ1-1 and V is TRBV30, with a possible D match to TRBD1 (6 bases). The germline CDR1 and CDR2 sequences are GTSNPN and SVGIG (reference sequence). Trimming stripped 1 base from V and 10 bases from J, with 19 bases between. The CDR3 runs to 14 residues. The CDR3 region is CAWSEHPNRVGAFF. Here the CDR3 DNA reads TGTGCCTGGAGTGAACACCCAAACAGGGTTGGAGCTTTCTTT.

The rearrangement links TRBV19 to TRBJ1-5; TRBD1 aligns across 9 bases. Germline values: CDR1 LNHDA, CDR2 SQIVND (reference sequence). V lost 4 bases, J lost 2 bases, and 6 bases stayed unmatched. This CDR3 contains 16 residues. The CDR3, as DNA: TGTGCCAGTAGTAAGTTGGGACAGGGTGGCAATCAGCCCCAGCATTTT. This sequence encodes CASSKLGQGGNQPQHF.

The CDR3 is CASASGLTSSYEQYF. The CDR3 DNA reads as TGTGCCAGTGCCTCCGGACTAACAAGCTCCTACGAGCAGTACTTC. The gene calls are TRBV19 and TRBJ2-7; D is possibly TRBD2 (6 bases). The V end was cut by 8 bases, the J end by 0 bases, with 17 bases between. This CDR3 has 15 amino acids. Germline CDR1 reads LNHDA; CDR2 reads SQIVND (reference sequence).

The CDR3 DNA is TGTGCCAGCAGCGTAATAGCGGGTGAAACCTACGAGCAGTACTTC. Amino acid sequence: CASSVIAGETYEQYF. The chain uses TRBV9 and TRBJ2-7; TRBD2 matches 7 bases. With V trimmed by 1 base and J by 2 bases, 6 bases remained unmatched. The CDR3 consists of 15 residues. Germline V lookup: CDR1 SGDLS, CDR2 YYNGEE.

V usage is TRBV5-1 and J usage is TRBJ1-4; D uncertain. Trimming stripped 1 base from V and 1 base from J, with 8 bases between. Germline assignment: CDR1 SGHRS and CDR2 YFSETQ. The CDR3 contains 15 residues. CDR3 sequence reads: CASSLRKETNEKLFF. The CDR3 nucleotides are TGCGCCAGCAGCTTGCGCAAAGAAACTAATGAAAAACTGTTTTTT.

The chain carries TRBV24-1 and TRBJ1-6; D call uncertain. Germline assignment: CDR1 KGHDR and CDR2 SFDVKD. This CDR3 region has 12 residues. Trimming stripped 9 bases from V and 8 bases from J, with 10 bases between. The CDR3 protein is CATRPSHSPLHF. The CDR3 bases are TGTGCCACCCGACCGTCACATTCACCCCTCCACTTT.

The rearrangement links TRBV29-1 to TRBJ2-5, with D perhaps matching TRBD2 (6 bases). The germline CDR1 and CDR2 sequences are SQVTM and ANQGSEA. This CDR3 has 12 amino acids. The V end lost 4 bases, the J end lost 5 bases, and 11 bases lay between the germline ends. The CDR3 DNA follows: TGCAGCGTTGCCAGAGGAGGGGAGACCCAGTACTTC. Its translation: CSVARGGETQYF. Drawing the rest from reference TRBV29-1 and TRBJ2-5, the complete variable domain is SAVISQKPSRDICQRGTSLTIQCQVDSQVTMMFWYRQQPGQSLTLIATANQGSEATYESGFVIDKFPISRPNLTFSTLTVSNMSPEDSSIYLCSVARGGETQYFGPGTRLLVL.

This rearrangement joins TRBV5-5 to TRBJ2-7, with TRBD1 identical over 10 bases. CDR1 and CDR2 (germline): SGHKS, YYEKEE (reference sequence). The CDR3 spans 14 residues. With 2 bases clipped from V and 5 bases from J, the junction kept 4 bases outside the gene matches. The CDR3 DNA reads as TGTGCCAGCAGCTTAGACAGGGGGCTAAACGAGCAGTACTTC. It specifies CASSLDRGLNEQYF.

The rearrangement links TRBV5-1 to TRBJ1-5; D might be TRBD1 (6 bases). V gave up 5 bases and J gave up 6 bases, with 15 bases separating them. This CDR3 comprises 14 residues. CDR1 SGHRS and CDR2 YFSETQ come from the germline V gene. The CDR3, as DNA: TGCGCCAGCAGTCCAGGGGTAATTGGTCAGCCCCAGCATTTT. It codes for CASSPGVIGQPQHF.

This rearrangement joins TRBV4-1 to TRBJ2-7, with 11 bases matching TRBD2. J lost 1 base, V lost 3 bases, and 5 bases had no gene match. The CDR3 length is 16 residues. CDR1 MGHRA and CDR2 YSYEKL come from the germline V gene. The CDR3 loop is CASSQYSSGRSYEQYF. The CDR3 DNA reads as TGCGCCAGCAGCCAGTACTCTAGCGGGAGGTCCTACGAGCAGTACTTC.

The V gene is TRBV29-1, the J gene TRBJ1-2, with 7 bases matching TRBD1. Germline V gene sequence: CDR1 SQVTM, CDR2 ANQGSEA. V shed 0 bases, J shed 4 bases, and the junction held 5 bases outside the gene matches. The CDR3 spans 14 residues. The CDR3 region is CSVEDPGQAYGYTF. CDR3 nucleotides: TGCAGCGTTGAAGACCCCGGACAGGCCTATGGCTACACCTTC. The complete variable domain, with remaining parts taken from reference TRBV29-1 and TRBJ1-2, reads SAVISQKPSRDICQRGTSLTIQCQVDSQVTMMFWYRQQPGQSLTLIATANQGSEATYESGFVIDKFPISRPNLTFSTLTVSNMSPEDSSIYLCSVEDPGQAYGYTFGSGTRLTVV.

This rearrangement joins TRBV18 to TRBJ1-5; 9 bases match TRBD1. Germline assignment: CDR1 KGHSH and CDR2 LQKENI. This CDR3 contains 17 residues. V shed 5 bases, J shed 6 bases, and the junction held 14 bases outside the gene matches. The CDR3: CASSSGQGAGIGQPQHF. Written as DNA, the CDR3 is TGTGCCAGCTCATCGGGACAGGGCGCGGGCATTGGTCAGCCCCAGCATTTT.

V is TRBV19 and J is TRBJ1-2, with unresolved D. Germline-derived CDR1 and CDR2 are LNHDA and SQIVND (reference sequence). Trimming cost V 2 bases and J 6 bases, with 13 bases left between them. CDR3 size: 14 residues. CDR3 coding DNA: TGTGCCAGTAGTATAACACCCCCGTGGGATGGCTACACCTTC. Translation gives CASSITPPWDGYTF.